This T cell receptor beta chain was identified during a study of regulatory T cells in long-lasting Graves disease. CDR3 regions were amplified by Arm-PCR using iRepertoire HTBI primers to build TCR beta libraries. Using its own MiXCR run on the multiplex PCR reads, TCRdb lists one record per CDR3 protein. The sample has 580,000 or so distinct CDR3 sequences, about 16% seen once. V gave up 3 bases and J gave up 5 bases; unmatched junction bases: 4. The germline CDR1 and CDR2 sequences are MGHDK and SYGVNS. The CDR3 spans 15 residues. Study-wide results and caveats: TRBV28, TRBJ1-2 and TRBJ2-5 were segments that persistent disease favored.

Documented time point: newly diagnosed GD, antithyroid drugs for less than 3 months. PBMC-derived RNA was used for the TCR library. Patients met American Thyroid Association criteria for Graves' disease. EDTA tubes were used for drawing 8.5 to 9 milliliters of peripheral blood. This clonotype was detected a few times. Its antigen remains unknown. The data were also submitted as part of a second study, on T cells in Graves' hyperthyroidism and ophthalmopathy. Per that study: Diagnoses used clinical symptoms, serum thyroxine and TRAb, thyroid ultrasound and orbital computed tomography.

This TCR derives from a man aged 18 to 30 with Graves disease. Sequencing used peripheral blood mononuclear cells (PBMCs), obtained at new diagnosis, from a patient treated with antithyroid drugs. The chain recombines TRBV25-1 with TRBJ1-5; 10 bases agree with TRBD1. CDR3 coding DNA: TGTGCCAGCAGTGATCCCGGGACAGGGGATCAGCCCCAGCATTTT. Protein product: CASSDPGTGDQPQHF.